The TCR beta chain under discussion was sequenced for a study of blood T cells in healthy people across ages. Germline values: CDR1 SGHTA, CDR2 FQGTGA. V was clipped by 1 base and J by 8 bases, with 18 bases between them. The length of the CDR3 is 17 residues. Overall study findings and caveats: Higher diversity and more naive CD4+ cells were features of long-lived donors, compared to aged donors.

A few counts support this clonotype. Its antigen remains unidentified. Total RNA, at least 6 micrograms per sample, came from PBMCs. A second PCR of 7 to 11 cycles used a sample-barcoded 5' primer and a J-beta primer mix. Via MiXCR, TCRdb re-called the 5' RACE reads, giving one row per CDR3 protein. The table lists more than 600,000 distinct CDR3 sequences, just under 25% of them singletons, with more than 7.5% in the top ten. The sample also formed part of further work on T cells of mothers and their children. In that study: Extraction yielded RNA that went, in full, into cDNA synthesis at roughly 1.5 ug per 15 ul. Each child contributed roughly 3.2 million TCR beta CDR3 reads, while each mother contributed over 8.5 million.

This receptor was obtained from a boy aged 5-17 years in good health. The rearrangement links TRBV7-3 to TRBJ1-6; D is possibly TRBD1 (5 bases). Sequenced: blood. The CDR3 coding sequence is TGTGCCAGCAGCTTAAGGTCATTGGGGGAGCTCGATTCACCCCTCCACTTT. It encodes CASSLRSLGELDSPLHF. The full variable domain, its missing parts supplied by reference TRBV7-3 and TRBJ1-6, is GAGVSQTPSNKVTEKGKYVELRCDPISGHTALYWYRQSLGQGPEFLIYFQGTGAADDSGLPNDRFFAVRPEGSVSTLKIQRTERGDSAVYLCASSLRSLGELDSPLHFGNGTRLTVT.